A selection of T cell receptor beta chains follows, all from one sample in a study of beta chain features in type 1 diabetes. The method was immunoSEQ multiplex PCR; TCRdb's version includes in-frame clones alone and lacks a portion of them. The sample holds about 700,000 clones, 13% seen once. The sample comprised naive CD4+ T cells from blood. These receptors all stem from a man aged 18 to 35 with type 1 diabetes. The CDR3 runs from the conserved cysteine through the conserved F or W. D genes are given only for firm matches. Rows give clone size only sometimes, using once, few, many, or a class for an expanded clone.

>TRBV4-1|NA|TRBJ1-2|NA
CASSQVTGSNYGYTF
TGCGCCAGCAGCCAAGTAACGGGATCGAACTATGGCTACACCTTC
>TRBV29-1|NA|TRBJ2-5|NA
CSVDLPLETQYF
TGCAGCGTTGATTTACCTTTAGAGACCCAGTACTTC
>TRBV11-3|few|TRBJ2-5|NA
CASSFAGTNNQETQYF
TGTGCCAGCAGCTTTGCCGGGACAAACAATCAAGAGACCCAGTACTTC
>TRBV18|NA|TRBJ2-7|TRBD1
CASSTTGDHEQYF
TGTGCCAGCTCAACCACAGGGGACCACGAGCAGTACTTC
>TRBV28|few|TRBJ1-2|NA
CASSTTQAYGYTF
TGTGCCAGCAGCACGACACAGGCCTATGGCTACACCTTC
>TRBV9|NA|TRBJ2-2|NA
CASSVRQGTGELFF
TGTGCCAGCAGCGTGCGGCAGGGCACCGGGGAGCTGTTTTTT
>TRBV9|few|TRBJ1-2|NA
CASSVDPGDYGYTF
TGTGCCAGCAGCGTAGACCCGGGCGACTATGGCTACACCTTC
>TRBV9|NA|TRBJ2-3|TRBD2
CASSASGGSTDTQYF
TGTGCCAGCAGCGCTAGCGGGGGGAGCACAGATACGCAGTATTTT
>TRBV30|NA|TRBJ2-1|NA
CAWSAGVMYNEQFF
TGTGCCTGGAGTGCTGGGGTCATGTACAATGAGCAGTTCTTC
>TRBV10-3|few|TRBJ1-5|NA
CAISPGGGQPQHF
TGTGCCATCAGTCCCGGGGGGGGTCAGCCCCAGCATTTT
>TRBV10-3|few|TRBJ2-7|NA
CAISDPTRGYEQYF
TGTGCCATCAGTGACCCCACTCGGGGCTACGAGCAGTACTTC
>TRBV5-1|few|TRBJ2-2|NA
CASSLAAANTGELFF
TGCGCCAGCAGCTTGGCCGCGGCGAACACCGGGGAGCTGTTTTTT
>TRBV5-6|few|TRBJ2-2|TRBD1
CASNDRGGNTGELFF
TGTGCCAGCAACGACAGGGGAGGGAACACCGGGGAGCTGTTTTTT
>TRBV29-1|NA|TRBJ2-1|TRBD2
CSVGPGTSGGAGQFF
TGCAGCGTTGGCCCCGGGACTAGCGGGGGGGCAGGGCAGTTCTTC